What follows are 10 T cell receptor beta chains derived from one specimen sequenced in a study of T cells after yellow fever vaccination. A single record per CDR3 protein comes from TCRdb applying MiXCR to the 5' RACE reads. The sample records around 400,000 distinct CDR3 sequences, roughly 10% being singletons. The starting material was PBMCs, obtained on the day of the first yellow fever vaccination. These receptors were collected from a man aged 18 to 29 who received the YFV17D yellow fever vaccine.

The rearrangement links TRBV4-3 to TRBJ2-2; TRBD2 is a possible D gene (5 bases). Germline V gene data show CDR1 as LGHNA and CDR2 as YSLEER. The germline V and J ends were trimmed by 1 base and 1 base, with 7 bases remaining between them. CDR3 length: 15 amino acids. CDR3 sequence: CASSQARGNTGELFF. The CDR3, as DNA: TGCGCCAGCAGCCAAGCCCGGGGGAACACCGGGGAGCTGTTTTTT.

The chain has TRBV6-4 and TRBJ2-2, with TRBD1 matching 9 bases. V shed 5 bases, J shed 1 base, and the junction held 2 bases outside the gene matches. CDR1 is MRHNA and CDR2 is SNTAGT in the germline V gene. The CDR3 has 15 amino acids. As DNA, the CDR3 is TGTGCCAGCAGTCGGACAGGGGAGAACACCGGGGAGCTGTTTTTT. It translates to CASSRTGENTGELFF.

This clonotype showed up just a few times. The chain employs TRBV19 and TRBJ1-1; D is perhaps TRBD1 (6 bases). CDR3 length equals 14 residues. Germline V CDR1 and CDR2: LNHDA, SQIVND (reference sequence). V was cut by 6 bases and J by 3 bases, with 14 bases left in between. Here the CDR3 DNA reads TGTGCCAGTAGCTACCTTAGGGGGGACACTGAAGCTTTCTTT. Translation gives CASSYLRGDTEAFF.

This clonotype was seen repeatedly, ten times or more. The chain carries TRBV5-1 and TRBJ1-2; 7 bases are a match to TRBD1. J lost 8 bases, V lost 5 bases, and 3 bases had no gene match. The CDR3 is made up of 11 amino acids. Germline assignment: CDR1 SGHRS and CDR2 YFSETQ. The CDR3 bases are TGCGCCAGCAGTGAAGGGGGCGGCTACACCTTC. Amino acids: CASSEGGGYTF.

The chain has TRBV25-1 and TRBJ1-6, with 10 positions matching TRBD1. The V gene's germline CDR1 is MGHDK and CDR2 SYGVNS. J gave up 10 bases and V 8 bases, and 5 bases lay outside the gene matches. CDR3 size: 13 residues. This CDR3 reads CASGDRGVSPLHF. Written as DNA, the CDR3 is TGTGCCAGCGGGGACAGGGGCGTATCACCCCTCCACTTT.

The table lists this clonotype with a few counts. The gene calls are TRBV5-5 and TRBJ2-7, with D perhaps matching TRBD1 (7 bases). The CDR3 extends over 16 amino acids. Germline CDR1 is SGHKS and CDR2 is YYEKEE (reference sequence). V lost 2 bases to trimming and J lost 4 bases, with 19 bases between them. CDR3 DNA: TGTGCCAGCAGCTTATACCTCGGGACAGCGGGTTACGAGCAGTACGTC. Its protein is CASSLYLGTAGYEQYV.

This clonotype was seen more than once but under ten times. The rearrangement links TRBV7-9 to TRBJ2-6; no firm D call. This CDR3 is 17 amino acids long. Trimming removed 5 bases at V and 0 bases at J, with 14 bases between. Germline V lookup: CDR1 SEHNR, CDR2 FQNEAQ (reference sequence). The CDR3: CASSPLGSNSGANVLTF. DNA of the CDR3: TGTGCCAGCAGCCCTCTTGGCAGTAACTCTGGGGCCAACGTCCTGACTTTC.

In its sample, this clonotype was seen many times. This rearrangement joins TRBV19 to TRBJ2-2; TRBD2 is a possible D gene (6 bases). This CDR3 contains 14 residues. The V end lost 7 bases, the J end lost 4 bases, and 13 bases lay between the germline ends. Germline loops: CDR1 LNHDA, CDR2 SQIVND (reference sequence). CDR3 loop: CASMSGGVTGELFF. DNA for the CDR3: TGTGCCAGTATGAGTGGCGGGGTCACCGGGGAGCTGTTTTTT. The whole variable domain, remainder taken from reference TRBV19 and TRBJ2-2, is DGGITQSPKYLFRKEGQNVTLSCEQNLNHDAMYWYRQDPGQGLRLIYYSQIVNDFQKGDIAEGYSVSREKKESFPLTVTSAQKNPTAFYLCASMSGGVTGELFFGEGSRLTVL.

This clonotype was seen repeatedly, ten times or more. The chain joins TRBV9 to TRBJ2-7; tentatively, D is TRBD1 (6 bases). The V and J ends lost 4 bases and 0 bases respectively, with 11 bases between them. Germline V lookup: CDR1 SGDLS, CDR2 YYNGEE. The CDR3 has 14 residues. This CDR3 reads CASSPGTSSYEQYF. The DNA for the CDR3 is TGTGCCAGCAGCCCCGGGACATCCTCCTACGAGCAGTACTTC. Looking up the rest from reference TRBV9 and TRBJ2-7 gives the full variable domain: DSGVTQTPKHLITATGQRVTLRCSPRSGDLSVYWYQQSLDQGLQFLIQYYNGEERAKGNILERFSAQQFPDLHSELNLSSLELGDSALYFCASSPGTSSYEQYFGPGTRLTVT.

The V and J genes are TRBV4-2 and TRBJ1-2, with 11 bases fitting TRBD1. J was trimmed by 4 bases and V by 0 bases; bases with no gene match: 4. CDR1 is LGHNA, CDR2 YNFKEQ, per germline. The CDR3 covers 16 residues. The CDR3 spells CASSQDRGTGGYGYTF. The CDR3 region has the DNA TGTGCCAGCAGCCAAGATCGCGGGACAGGGGGCTATGGCTACACCTTC.